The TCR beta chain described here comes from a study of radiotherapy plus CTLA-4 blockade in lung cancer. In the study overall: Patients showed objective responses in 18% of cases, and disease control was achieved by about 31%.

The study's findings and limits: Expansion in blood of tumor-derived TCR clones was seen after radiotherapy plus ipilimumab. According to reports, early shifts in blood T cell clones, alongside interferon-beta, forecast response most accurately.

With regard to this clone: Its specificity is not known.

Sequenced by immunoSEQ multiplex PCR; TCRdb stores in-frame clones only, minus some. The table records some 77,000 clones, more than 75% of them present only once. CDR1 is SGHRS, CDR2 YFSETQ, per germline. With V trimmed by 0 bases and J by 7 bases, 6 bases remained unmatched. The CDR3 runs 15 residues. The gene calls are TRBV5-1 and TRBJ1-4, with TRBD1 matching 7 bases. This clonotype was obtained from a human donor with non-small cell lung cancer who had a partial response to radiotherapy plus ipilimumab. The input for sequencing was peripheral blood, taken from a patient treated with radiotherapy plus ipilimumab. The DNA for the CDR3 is TGCGCCAGCAGCTTGGAGACAGGGCGGGCTGAAAAACTGTTTTTT. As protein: CASSLETGRAEKLFF.